These T cell receptor beta chains were read from a single sample in a study of cytomegalovirus exposure and HLA in healthy donors. Sequencing was performed with immunoSEQ multiplex PCR; in TCRdb, only in-frame clones are kept and a portion is missing. The sample holds tens of thousands of clones. Material for sequencing was PBMCs. These TCRs come from an older woman in good health and CMV-seronegative. The CDR3 runs from the conserved cysteine through the conserved F or W. Fields, in order: D gene, V gene, J gene, CDR3 DNA, CDR3 protein. D genes are given only for firm matches.

d_gene: NA
v_gene: TRBV19
j_gene: TRBJ1-1
CDR3nt: TGTGCCAGTACCTTAACAGGGCTGGGAACTGAAGCTTTCTTT
CDR3aa: CASTLTGLGTEAFF

d_gene: NA
v_gene: TRBV4-1
j_gene: TRBJ1-1
CDR3nt: TGCGCCAGCAGCCCGGGTTTCGATGAAGCTTTCTTT
CDR3aa: CASSPGFDEAFF

d_gene: NA
v_gene: TRBV25-1
j_gene: TRBJ1-2
CDR3nt: TGTGCCAGCAGATCCCCAAACTATGGCTACACCTTC
CDR3aa: CASRSPNYGYTF

d_gene: TRBD1
v_gene: TRBV10-1
j_gene: TRBJ2-3
CDR3nt: TGCGCCAGCAGTGAATACAGGGGGCCCACAGATACGCAGTATTTT
CDR3aa: CASSEYRGPTDTQYF

d_gene: TRBD2
v_gene: TRBV4-3
j_gene: TRBJ2-1
CDR3nt: TGCGCCAGCAGCCAAGGGTTTTTCGGGAGGGTGAATGAGCAGTTCTTC
CDR3aa: CASSQGFFGRVNEQFF

d_gene: NA
v_gene: TRBV28
j_gene: TRBJ1-4
CDR3nt: TGTGCCAGCAGTTTTCGGGGGGGAACTAATGAAAAACTGTTTTTT
CDR3aa: CASSFRGGTNEKLFF

d_gene: TRBD1
v_gene: TRBV5-1
j_gene: TRBJ2-2
CDR3nt: TGCGCCAGCAGCGTTGGGACAGGGTGGACCGGGGAGCTGTTTTTT
CDR3aa: CASSVGTGWTGELFF

d_gene: NA
v_gene: TRBV7-2
j_gene: TRBJ2-2
CDR3nt: TGTGCCAGCAGCCCCCTCCCCCCGGGTAACACCGGGGAGCTGTTTTTT
CDR3aa: CASSPLPPGNTGELFF

d_gene: NA
v_gene: TRBV5-4
j_gene: TRBJ2-7
CDR3nt: TGTGCCAGCAGCTTAGGTAGCGGCGAGCAGTACTTC
CDR3aa: CASSLGSGEQYF

d_gene: TRBD2
v_gene: TRBV5-4
j_gene: TRBJ2-3
CDR3nt: TGTGCCAGCAGTCTAGCGGGTGGCACAGATACGCAGTATTTT
CDR3aa: CASSLAGGTDTQYF

d_gene: NA
v_gene: TRBV6-5
j_gene: TRBJ2-7
CDR3nt: TGTGCCAGCAGTCGACACTACGAGCAGTACTTC
CDR3aa: CASSRHYEQYF

d_gene: TRBD1
v_gene: TRBV28
j_gene: TRBJ2-7
CDR3nt: TGTGCCATTACGGGACAGGGAACCTACGAGCAGTACTTC
CDR3aa: CAITGQGTYEQYF

d_gene: NA
v_gene: TRBV28
j_gene: TRBJ2-2
CDR3nt: TGTGCCAGCAGTTTAGGAAGGGGATTGGGGTCCGGGGAGCTGTTTTTT
CDR3aa: CASSLGRGLGSGELFF

d_gene: NA
v_gene: TRBV5-1
j_gene: TRBJ1-1
CDR3nt: TGCGCCAGCAGCTTGGGGCAGGTGAACACTGAAGCTTTCTTT
CDR3aa: CASSLGQVNTEAFF

d_gene: TRBD1
v_gene: TRBV5-1
j_gene: TRBJ2-7
CDR3nt: TGCGCCAGCAGCCTGGGACAGGGGTCCTACGAGCAGTACTTC
CDR3aa: CASSLGQGSYEQYF

d_gene: NA
v_gene: TRBV7-2
j_gene: TRBJ1-5
CDR3nt: TGTGCCAGCAGCATCTCAACCCAGGGAAATCAGCCCCAGCATTTT
CDR3aa: CASSISTQGNQPQHF

d_gene: NA
v_gene: TRBV7-3
j_gene: TRBJ1-1
CDR3nt: TGTGCCAGCAGCTCTCAGGGAGGTACTGAAGCTTTCTTT
CDR3aa: CASSSQGGTEAFF

d_gene: NA
v_gene: TRBV5-4
j_gene: TRBJ2-6
CDR3nt: TGTGCCAGCAGCTTGGTTGGAGATATGTACTCTGGGGCCAACGTCCTGACTTTC
CDR3aa: CASSLVGDMYSGANVLTF

d_gene: TRBD1
v_gene: TRBV30
j_gene: TRBJ2-1
CDR3nt: TGTGCCTGGAGTGGGACAGGGGGCAATGAGCAGTTCTTC
CDR3aa: CAWSGTGGNEQFF

d_gene: NA
v_gene: TRBV5-1
j_gene: TRBJ1-2
CDR3nt: TGCGCCAGCAGCCTATTGACAGACAGCCTCTATGGCTACACCTTC
CDR3aa: CASSLLTDSLYGYTF

d_gene: NA
v_gene: TRBV7-9
j_gene: TRBJ1-4
CDR3nt: TGTGCCAGCAGCTTAGCGTCGGAGACAGGTCAACTGTTTTTT
CDR3aa: CASSLASETGQLFF

d_gene: NA
v_gene: TRBV6-5
j_gene: TRBJ2-5
CDR3nt: TGTGCCAGCAGTTACGTCTGGACAGAAGAGACCCAGTACTTC
CDR3aa: CASSYVWTEETQYF

d_gene: TRBD2
v_gene: TRBV7-2
j_gene: TRBJ2-7
CDR3nt: TGTGCCAGCAGATATCAAGCGGGAGAACCCTCCTACGAGCAGTACTTC
CDR3aa: CASRYQAGEPSYEQYF

d_gene: TRBD1
v_gene: TRBV28
j_gene: TRBJ2-5
CDR3nt: TGTGCCAGCACCGCAGGGGGATGGGAGACCCAGTACTTC
CDR3aa: CASTAGGWETQYF

d_gene: NA
v_gene: TRBV7-6
j_gene: TRBJ2-3
CDR3nt: TGTGCCAGCAGCTTAGTCATATCGACAGGCACAGATACGCAGTATTTT
CDR3aa: CASSLVISTGTDTQYF

d_gene: NA
v_gene: TRBV7-2
j_gene: TRBJ2-6
CDR3nt: TGTGCCAGCAGCGCGGGACCGCTCCACTCTGGGGCCAACGTCCTGACTTTC
CDR3aa: CASSAGPLHSGANVLTF

d_gene: TRBD1
v_gene: TRBV28
j_gene: TRBJ2-7
CDR3nt: TGTGCCAGCACGGGTTGGGACAGGGGCTACGAGCAGTACTTC
CDR3aa: CASTGWDRGYEQYF

d_gene: NA
v_gene: TRBV7-9
j_gene: TRBJ1-2
CDR3nt: TGTGCCAGCAGCTTAGAGAGGGGAGGTGGCTACACCTTC
CDR3aa: CASSLERGGGYTF

d_gene: TRBD2
v_gene: TRBV5-1
j_gene: TRBJ2-2
CDR3nt: TGCGCCAGCAGCGCCGGGACTAGCGGGAGTCGGGGCACCGGGGAGCTGTTTTTT
CDR3aa: CASSAGTSGSRGTGELFF

d_gene: NA
v_gene: TRBV4-1
j_gene: TRBJ2-3
CDR3nt: TGCGCCTCACGGCGGGGAATGTCCGATACGCAGTATTTT
CDR3aa: CASRRGMSDTQYF

d_gene: NA
v_gene: TRBV7-2
j_gene: TRBJ2-1
CDR3nt: TGTGCCAGCAGCCGCGAGGCAGGGGAGTCCAATGAGCAGTTCTTC
CDR3aa: CASSREAGESNEQFF

d_gene: NA
v_gene: TRBV2
j_gene: TRBJ2-3
CDR3nt: TGTGCCAGCAGTGTCGGGAGTACCACAGATACGCAGTATTTT
CDR3aa: CASSVGSTTDTQYF

d_gene: NA
v_gene: TRBV30
j_gene: TRBJ2-3
CDR3nt: TGTGCCTGGAGTTTAACAGGGAGCACAGATACGCAGTATTTT
CDR3aa: CAWSLTGSTDTQYF

d_gene: TRBD2
v_gene: TRBV2
j_gene: TRBJ2-7
CDR3nt: TGTGCCAGCAGTGTGGGGCCCCTAGCGGGGGACGAGCAGTACTTC
CDR3aa: CASSVGPLAGDEQYF

d_gene: TRBD1
v_gene: TRBV10-3
j_gene: TRBJ1-1
CDR3nt: TGTGCCATCAGTGAGTCGAAAGGGGGCCGGAACACTGAAGCTTTCTTT
CDR3aa: CAISESKGGRNTEAFF

d_gene: NA
v_gene: TRBV5-1
j_gene: TRBJ2-1
CDR3nt: TGCGCCAGCAGCTTAGTCAGAGGGACTCCTGACAATGAGCAGTTCTTC
CDR3aa: CASSLVRGTPDNEQFF

d_gene: TRBD1
v_gene: TRBV19
j_gene: TRBJ1-1
CDR3nt: TGTGCCAGTAGTGTCCAGGGGGCGCATGAAGCTTTCTTT
CDR3aa: CASSVQGAHEAFF

d_gene: TRBD1
v_gene: TRBV19
j_gene: TRBJ1-1
CDR3nt: TGTGCCAGTGGTACAGGGGTTCGGACTGAAGCTTTCTTT
CDR3aa: CASGTGVRTEAFF

d_gene: NA
v_gene: TRBV5-1
j_gene: TRBJ2-5
CDR3nt: TGCGCCAGCAGCTTCTATACAGGGAAGCAAGAGACCCAGTACTTC
CDR3aa: CASSFYTGKQETQYF

d_gene: NA
v_gene: TRBV2
j_gene: TRBJ1-5
CDR3nt: TGTGCCAGCAGTGAAATAGGGGCCAATCAGCCCCAGCATTTT
CDR3aa: CASSEIGANQPQHF

d_gene: NA
v_gene: TRBV5-1
j_gene: TRBJ1-6
CDR3nt: TGCGCCAGCAGCTTGGGAGGGAATAATTCACCCCTCCACTTT
CDR3aa: CASSLGGNNSPLHF

d_gene: NA
v_gene: TRBV27
j_gene: TRBJ2-7
CDR3nt: TGTGCCAGCAGTTTGAGGGCATACTACGAGCAGTACTTC
CDR3aa: CASSLRAYYEQYF

d_gene: NA
v_gene: TRBV9
j_gene: TRBJ2-7
CDR3nt: TGTGCCAGCAGCGCCCAACAGGTTCCCTCCTACGAGCAGTACTTC
CDR3aa: CASSAQQVPSYEQYF